This T cell receptor (beta chain) was recorded in a study of blood T cell repertoires in COVID-19. The V gene's germline CDR1 is KGHDR and CDR2 SFDVKD. V lost 4 bases, J lost 5 bases, and 3 bases stayed unmatched. This CDR3 region has 16 residues. Repertoires were generated with immunoSEQ multiplex PCR, while TCRdb's copy carries only in-frame clones and drops some. In the table there are roughly 59,000 clones, approximately 73% of which are singletons. The chain carries TRBV24-1 and TRBJ2-1, with TRBD2 matching over 14 bases. Sample: peripheral blood. This TCR was sampled from a woman aged 50 to 60 with active or convalescent COVID-19. The CDR3 reads CATSDPGLAGDNEQFF. The DNA of the CDR3 is TGTGCCACCAGTGACCCGGGACTAGCGGGAGACAATGAGCAGTTCTTC.